This entry features one T cell receptor beta chain sequence. Using immunoSEQ multiplex PCR, the repertoire was profiled, and TCRdb retains in-frame clones only, with some absent. The data hold some 64,000 clones, with roughly nine tenths observed a single time. This sample is drawn from a study of T cells in localized non-small cell lung cancer. This clonotype was obtained from a woman between 35 and 75 years old with stage I lung adenocarcinoma. This material consisted of peripheral blood, taken before any cancer treatment.

Here the CDR3 reads CASSLSEAEAFF. CDR3 bases: TGTGCCAGCAGTTTATCGGAAGCTGAAGCTTTCTTT. The V gene is TRBV28, the J gene TRBJ1-1; D ambiguous. V lost 1 base, J lost 6 bases, and 6 bases lay in between. Germline V gives CDR1 MDHEN, CDR2 SYDVKM. The CDR3 has 12 residues.